The 6 T cell receptor beta chains below were found in one sample sequenced in a study of T-cell memory formation after mild COVID-19 (dated by TCRdb to the early 2020s). Receptors were amplified or captured by 5' RACE. The listed sequencing device is Illumina NovaSeq 6000. Using fastp trimming at Q25 and MiXCR clonotype assembly, TCRdb reanalyzed the public sequencing data and kept in-frame beta chains. Identical CDR3 proteins give one entry, which carries the most common genes and DNA. The table for this sample lists hundreds of thousands of distinct CDR3 sequences; approximately 16% of them were counted only once. Clones ranked in the top ten supply 20% to 25% of the sample. Material: PBMCs or a T cell subset sorted from them (not recorded which). The receptors here all came from a man younger than 35 who had mild COVID-19 (a few samples of this study predate the infection). The sample titles of this study are shuffled in the database, so cell type and time point are left out; the donor was told from shared clones.

The rearrangement uses TRBV20-1 and TRBJ1-2; 8 bases are a match to TRBD1. Germline V gives CDR1 DFQATT, CDR2 SNEGSKA (reference sequence). The CDR3 has 13 amino acids. V was clipped by 4 bases and J by 3 bases; unmatched bases: 4. The DNA of the CDR3 is TGCAGTGCTACCGGGACAGGACACTATGGCTACACCTTC. It is translated as CSATGTGHYGYTF.

A few counts support this clonotype. V gene TRBV7-8 combines with J gene TRBJ2-5; perhaps D is TRBD1 or TRBD2 (5 bases each). The CDR3 has 16 amino acids. CDR1 is SGHVS, CDR2 FQNEAQ, per germline. The V gene lost 3 bases and the J gene lost 5 bases, with 19 bases spanning the gap. The chain's CDR3 is CASSFDPRDPRETQYF. In DNA, the CDR3 is TGTGCCAGCAGCTTCGACCCCCGGGACCCACGGGAGACCCAGTACTTC.

This rearrangement joins TRBV6-5 to TRBJ2-1; perhaps TRBD2 as D (6 bases). The V gene's germline CDR1 is MNHEY and CDR2 SVGAGI. Trimming shortened V by 6 bases and J by 0 bases, and 15 bases separated the two germline ends. This CDR3 region has 16 residues. In DNA form, the CDR3 reads TGTGCCAGCAGCCCGCGGGGCGGTAACTCCTACAATGAGCAGTTCTTC. Translated, it gives CASSPRGGNSYNEQFF.

This clonotype came up a few times. This sequence joins TRBV27 and TRBJ1-1; D might be TRBD1 (5 bases). The CDR3 length is 14 residues. Trimming stripped 6 bases from V and 0 bases from J, with 11 bases between. Germline CDR1 is MNHEY and CDR2 is SMNVEV (reference sequence). CDR3 DNA: TGTGCCAGCAGGAGTGGGGGGATGAACACTGAAGCTTTCTTT. Protein sequence: CASRSGGMNTEAFF.

This chain connects TRBV6-5 to TRBJ2-3, with D possibly being TRBD1 (5 bases). Trimming removed 0 bases from V and 2 bases from J, with 6 bases in between. The germline V gene encodes CDR1 MNHEY and CDR2 SVGAGI. The CDR3 loop spans 14 amino acids. As DNA, the CDR3 is TGTGCCAGCAGTTACTCGACAGTCACAGATACGCAGTATTTT. Translating gives CASSYSTVTDTQYF.

In this sample, this clonotype turned up a few times. The chain carries TRBV7-2 and TRBJ1-1; D not certain. Germline V gene data show CDR1 as SGHTA and CDR2 as FQGNSA. Trimming stripped 5 bases from V and 5 bases from J, with 15 bases between. The length of the CDR3 is 14 residues. The CDR3 sequence is CASSPWQSFTEAFF. The DNA of the CDR3 is TGTGCCAGCAGCCCTTGGCAATCCTTTACTGAAGCTTTCTTT.